This T cell receptor (beta chain) was sequenced during a study of T cells in localized non-small cell lung cancer. Findings and limits, study-wide: Only one tumor region went through sequencing, so heterogeneity may still be there.

Profiling relied on immunoSEQ multiplex PCR, and the TCRdb table lists in-frame clones only, not all of them. The table lists under 2,000 clones, around 20% of them singletons. Samples of adjacent lung lacking atypia were obtained no closer than 2 cm to the tumor margin. This clone was picked up a small number of times. The antigen remains undetermined. V lost 5 bases and J 1 base, leaving 14 bases between the germline ends. Germline-derived CDR1 and CDR2 are SGHNT and YENEEA. The CDR3 is made up of 15 amino acids. The sequence came from a man between 40 and 70 years old with stage III lung adenocarcinoma. Sequenced here: normal lung tissue next to the tumor, sampled before any cancer treatment. This chain links TRBV11-3 with TRBJ1-1; D possibly corresponds to TRBD1 (5 bases). The CDR3 reads CASSPGGRQNTEAFF. The CDR3 region has the DNA TGTGCCAGCAGCCCTGGGGGACGCCAGAACACTGAAGCTTTCTTT.